Listed here are 7 T cell receptor beta chains from one sample, sequenced in a study of OX40 agonist ivuxolimab in advanced cancers. Profiled with immunoSEQ multiplex PCR; TCRdb holds only in-frame clones, not every one. The sample includes roughly 70,000 clones, roughly nine tenths seen only once; the top ten take 0.3% to 0.35%. This specimen consisted of CD4+ or CD8+ T cells sorted from blood, obtained in a trial of the OX40 agonist ivuxolimab. The receptors were gathered from an adult with an advanced solid tumor such as melanoma, head and neck, liver or kidney cancer.

The chain combines TRBV2 with TRBJ2-7; a possible D gene is TRBD1 (5 bases). Looked up from germline, CDR1 is SNHLY and CDR2 is FYNNEI. Trimming took off 5 bases at V and 5 bases at J, with 22 bases between the two ends. The CDR3 length is 16 residues. In DNA, the CDR3 is TGTGCCAGCAGTTGGGGCCTCGGGTTTACCCAAGACGAGCAGTACTTC. It encodes CASSWGLGFTQDEQYF.

The chain recombines TRBV19 with TRBJ1-5; 12 bases are shared with TRBD1. Germline V gives CDR1 LNHDA, CDR2 SQIVND (reference sequence). V gave up 7 bases and J gave up 0 bases; unmatched junction bases: 7. CDR3 size: 17 residues. In nucleotides, the CDR3 is TGTGCCAGTAAAGAACGGGACAGGGGGCCTAGCAATCAGCCCCAGCATTTT. The encoded protein is CASKERDRGPSNQPQHF.

This chain joins TRBV19 and TRBJ1-1; a possible D gene is TRBD1 (5 bases). The CDR3 contains 16 residues. The germline V and J ends were trimmed by 6 bases and 0 bases, with 17 bases remaining between them. The germline V gene encodes CDR1 LNHDA and CDR2 SQIVND (reference sequence). The CDR3 loop reads CASRPTGRLMNTEAFF. DNA for the CDR3: TGTGCCAGTAGACCCACGGGACGCCTTATGAACACTGAAGCTTTCTTT.

The chain carries TRBV29-1 and TRBJ2-3, with 7 bases that match TRBD1. Germline assignment: CDR1 SQVTM and CDR2 ANQGSEA. CDR3 length equals 12 residues. With 5 bases clipped from V and 5 bases from J, the junction kept 4 bases outside the gene matches. CDR3 sequence: CSVWSGGDTQYF. As DNA, the CDR3 is TGCAGCGTTTGGTCAGGGGGAGATACGCAGTATTTT.

The genes are TRBV6-1 and TRBJ1-1; D is perhaps TRBD1 (6 bases). The CDR3 loop spans 16 amino acids. Trimming left V 3 bases short and J 2 bases short, with 16 bases between. From germline, CDR1 is MNHNS and CDR2 SASEGT. Here the CDR3 DNA reads TGTGCCAGCAGTGAGACCGGGACACGGCGAAACACTGAAGCTTTCTTT. Translated: CASSETGTRRNTEAFF.

The CDR3 here is CASRSYRGNQPQHF. CDR3 DNA sequence: TGTGCCAGCAGGTCTTACAGGGGCAATCAGCCCCAGCATTTT. The J gene is TRBJ1-5, the V gene TRBV6-5, with D maybe TRBD1 (6 bases). CDR1 and CDR2 (germline): MNHEY, SVGAGI. There are 14 residues in the CDR3. Trimming stripped 6 bases from V and 2 bases from J, with 11 bases between.

The chain uses TRBV29-1 and TRBJ2-7; D remains unclear. The CDR3 covers 12 residues. Germline loops: CDR1 SQVTM, CDR2 ANQGSEA. V lost 4 bases to trimming and J lost 4 bases, with 11 bases between them. CDR3 residues: CSVGVDGYEQYF. CDR3 nucleotide sequence: TGCAGCGTTGGGGTAGACGGTTACGAGCAGTACTTC.